This T cell receptor beta chain was sequenced during a study of shared clonotypes between healthy human individuals. Assay: immunoSEQ multiplex PCR; the TCRdb copy retains only in-frame clones and omits some. Seen here are approximately 110,000 clones, about 66% observed once, and the top ten hold approximately 23%. This CDR3 has 14 residues. V shed 5 bases, J shed 4 bases, and the junction held 4 bases outside the gene matches. Germline V gene lookup returns CDR1 LNHDA and CDR2 SQIVND (reference sequence). The sample holds one count of this clone. The antigen remains unidentified. General study results and limits: Sampling included only blood; tissue repertoires likely differ. Generation probabilities were higher for clonotypes shared across all four sorted-subset donors than for unshared ones.

The receptor was derived from a young woman in good health. The gene calls are TRBV19 and TRBJ2-3; TRBD1 matches 9 bases. The material sequenced was memory CD8+ T cells sorted from blood. Subset reported: CD45RO+ cells pooled with CCR7-negative TemRA cells. CDR3 nucleotide sequence: TGTGCCAGTAGTGGGGGACAGGGCGCAGATACGCAGTATTTT. Protein sequence: CASSGGQGADTQYF.